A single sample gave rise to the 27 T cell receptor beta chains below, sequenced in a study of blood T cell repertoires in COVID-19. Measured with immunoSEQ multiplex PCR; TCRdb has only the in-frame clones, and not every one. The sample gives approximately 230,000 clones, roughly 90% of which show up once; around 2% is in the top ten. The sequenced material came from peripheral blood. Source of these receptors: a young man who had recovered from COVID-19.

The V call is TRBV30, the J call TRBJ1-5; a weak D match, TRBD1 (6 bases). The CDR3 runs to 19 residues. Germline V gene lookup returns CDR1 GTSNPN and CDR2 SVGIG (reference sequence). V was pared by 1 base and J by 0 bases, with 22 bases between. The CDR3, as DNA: TGTGCCTGGAGTGCCCGACATTTCTCCGGGACATATAGCAATCAGCCCCAGCATTTT. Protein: CAWSARHFSGTYSNQPQHF.

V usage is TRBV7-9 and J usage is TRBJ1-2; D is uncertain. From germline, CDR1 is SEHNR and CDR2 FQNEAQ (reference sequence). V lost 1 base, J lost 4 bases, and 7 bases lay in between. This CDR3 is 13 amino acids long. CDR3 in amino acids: CASSLDGRYGYTF. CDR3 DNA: TGTGCCAGCAGCTTAGATGGCCGCTATGGCTACACCTTC.

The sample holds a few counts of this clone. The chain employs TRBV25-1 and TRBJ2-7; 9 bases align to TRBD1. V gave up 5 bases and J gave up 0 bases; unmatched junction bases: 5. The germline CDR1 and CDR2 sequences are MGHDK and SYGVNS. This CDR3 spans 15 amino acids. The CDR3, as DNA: TGTGCCAGCAGTCAAGACAGGGGGTACTCCTACGAGCAGTACTTC. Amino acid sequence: CASSQDRGYSYEQYF.

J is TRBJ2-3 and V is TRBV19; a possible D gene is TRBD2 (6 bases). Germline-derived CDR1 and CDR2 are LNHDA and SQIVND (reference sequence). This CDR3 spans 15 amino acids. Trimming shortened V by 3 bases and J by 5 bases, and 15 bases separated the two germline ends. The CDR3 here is CASSIRERSGDTQYF. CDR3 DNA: TGTGCCAGTAGTATTCGGGAGAGGAGCGGAGATACGCAGTATTTT. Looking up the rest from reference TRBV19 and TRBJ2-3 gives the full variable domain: DGGITQSPKYLFRKEGQNVTLSCEQNLNHDAMYWYRQDPGQGLRLIYYSQIVNDFQKGDIAEGYSVSREKKESFPLTVTSAQKNPTAFYLCASSIRERSGDTQYFGPGTRLTVL.

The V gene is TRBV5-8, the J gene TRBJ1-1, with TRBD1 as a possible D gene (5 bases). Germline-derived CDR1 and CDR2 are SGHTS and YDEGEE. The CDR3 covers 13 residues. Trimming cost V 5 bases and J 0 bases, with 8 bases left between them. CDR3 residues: CASRRGMNTEAFF. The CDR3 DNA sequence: TGTGCCAGCAGAAGGGGCATGAACACTGAAGCTTTCTTT.

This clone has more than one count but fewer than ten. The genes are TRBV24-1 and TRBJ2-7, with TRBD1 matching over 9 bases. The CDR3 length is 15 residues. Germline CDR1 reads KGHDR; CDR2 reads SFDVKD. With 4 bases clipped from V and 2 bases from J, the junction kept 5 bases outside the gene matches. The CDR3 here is CATSDPQGATYEQYF. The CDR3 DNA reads TGTGCCACCAGTGACCCACAGGGGGCGACCTACGAGCAGTACTTC.

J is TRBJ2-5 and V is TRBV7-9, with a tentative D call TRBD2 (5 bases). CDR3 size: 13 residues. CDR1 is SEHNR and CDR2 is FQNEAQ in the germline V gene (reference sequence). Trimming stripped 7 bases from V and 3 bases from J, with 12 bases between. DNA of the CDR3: TGTGCCAGCATGGAGGAACTAAAAGAGACCCAGTACTTC. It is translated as CASMEELKETQYF.

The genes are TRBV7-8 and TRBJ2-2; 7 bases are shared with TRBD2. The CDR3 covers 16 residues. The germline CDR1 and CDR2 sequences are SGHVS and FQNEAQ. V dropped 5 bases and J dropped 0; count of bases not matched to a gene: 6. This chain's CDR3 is CASSRSAGANTGELFF. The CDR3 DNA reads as TGTGCCAGCAGCAGGAGCGCGGGGGCGAACACCGGGGAGCTGTTTTTT.

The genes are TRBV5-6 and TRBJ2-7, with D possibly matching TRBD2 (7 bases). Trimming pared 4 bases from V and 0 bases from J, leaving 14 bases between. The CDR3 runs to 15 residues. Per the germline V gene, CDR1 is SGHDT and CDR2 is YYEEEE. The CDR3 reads CASSRPGGYSYEQYF. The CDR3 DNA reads TGTGCCAGCAGCCGCCCGGGGGGCTACTCCTACGAGCAGTACTTC.

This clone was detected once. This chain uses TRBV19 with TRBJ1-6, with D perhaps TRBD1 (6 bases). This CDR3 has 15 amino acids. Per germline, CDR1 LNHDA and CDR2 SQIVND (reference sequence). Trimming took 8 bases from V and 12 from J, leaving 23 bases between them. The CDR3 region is CASSARTDPGEPLHF. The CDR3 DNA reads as TGTGCCAGTTCCGCCAGGACAGATCCAGGCGAACCCCTCCACTTT.

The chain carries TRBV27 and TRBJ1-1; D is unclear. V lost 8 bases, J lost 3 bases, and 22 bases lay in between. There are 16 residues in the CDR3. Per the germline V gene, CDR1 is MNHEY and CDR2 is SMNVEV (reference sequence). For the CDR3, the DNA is TGTGCCAGCGCCTCTTGGAGGGCGGGAAGGTACACTGAAGCTTTCTTT. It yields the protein CASASWRAGRYTEAFF.

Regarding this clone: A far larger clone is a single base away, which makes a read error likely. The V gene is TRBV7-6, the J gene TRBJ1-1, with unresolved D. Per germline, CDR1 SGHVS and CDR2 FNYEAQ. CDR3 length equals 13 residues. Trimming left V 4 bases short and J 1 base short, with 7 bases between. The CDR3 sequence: CASSSGPNTEAFF. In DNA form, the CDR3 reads TGTGCCAGCAGCTCTGGGCCGAACACTGAAGCTTTCTTT.

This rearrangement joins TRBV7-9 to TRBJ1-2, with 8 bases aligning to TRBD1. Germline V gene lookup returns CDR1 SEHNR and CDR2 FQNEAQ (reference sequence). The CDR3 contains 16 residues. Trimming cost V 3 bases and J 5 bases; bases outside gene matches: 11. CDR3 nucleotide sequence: TGTGCCAGCAGCTTGCTGCAGGTCCAGGGGGCGTATGGCTACACCTTC. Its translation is CASSLLQVQGAYGYTF. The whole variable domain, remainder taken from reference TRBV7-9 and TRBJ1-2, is DTGVSQNPRHKITKRGQNVTFRCDPISEHNRLYWYRQTLGQGPEFLTYFQNEAQLEKSRLLSDRFSAERPKGSFSTLEIQRTEQGDSAMYLCASSLLQVQGAYGYTFGSGTRLTVV.

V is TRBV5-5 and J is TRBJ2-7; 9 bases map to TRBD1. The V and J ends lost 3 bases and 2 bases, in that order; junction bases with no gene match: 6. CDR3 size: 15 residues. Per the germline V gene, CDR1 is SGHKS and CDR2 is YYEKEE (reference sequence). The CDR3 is CASSSTGGGTYEQYF. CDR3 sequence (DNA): TGTGCCAGCAGCTCGACAGGGGGAGGGACCTACGAGCAGTACTTC.

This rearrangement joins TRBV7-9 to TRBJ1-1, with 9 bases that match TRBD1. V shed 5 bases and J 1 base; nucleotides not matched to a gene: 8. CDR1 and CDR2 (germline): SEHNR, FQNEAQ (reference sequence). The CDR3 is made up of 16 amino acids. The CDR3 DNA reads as TGTGCCAGCAGCCGTAACCCGGGACAGGGGAACACTGAAGCTTTCTTT. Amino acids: CASSRNPGQGNTEAFF.

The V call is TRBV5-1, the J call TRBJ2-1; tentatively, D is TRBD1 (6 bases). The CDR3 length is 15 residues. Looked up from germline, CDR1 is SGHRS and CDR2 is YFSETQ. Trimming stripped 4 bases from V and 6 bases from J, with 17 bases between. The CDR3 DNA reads TGCGCCAGCAGCCCGGGCGTTTCAGGGGCCAATGAGCAGTTCTTC. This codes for CASSPGVSGANEQFF.

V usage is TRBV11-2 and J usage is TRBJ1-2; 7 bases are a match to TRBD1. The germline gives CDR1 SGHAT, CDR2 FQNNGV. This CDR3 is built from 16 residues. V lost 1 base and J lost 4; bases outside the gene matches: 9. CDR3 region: CASSLVETGYGYGYTF. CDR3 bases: TGTGCCAGCAGCTTAGTTGAGACAGGGTATGGCTATGGCTACACCTTC.

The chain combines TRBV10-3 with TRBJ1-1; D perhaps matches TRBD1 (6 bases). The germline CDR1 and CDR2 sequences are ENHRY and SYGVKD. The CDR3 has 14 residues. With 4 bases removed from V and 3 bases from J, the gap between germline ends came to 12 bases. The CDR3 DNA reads TGTGCCATCAGTGGTGGGCAGGGGTACACTGAAGCTTTCTTT. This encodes CAISGGQGYTEAFF.

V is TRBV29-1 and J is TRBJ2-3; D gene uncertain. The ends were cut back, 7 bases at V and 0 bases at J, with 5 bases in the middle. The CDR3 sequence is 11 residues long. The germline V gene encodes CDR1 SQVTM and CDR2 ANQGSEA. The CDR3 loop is CSAFSTDTQYF. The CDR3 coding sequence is TGCAGCGCCTTCAGCACAGATACGCAGTATTTT.

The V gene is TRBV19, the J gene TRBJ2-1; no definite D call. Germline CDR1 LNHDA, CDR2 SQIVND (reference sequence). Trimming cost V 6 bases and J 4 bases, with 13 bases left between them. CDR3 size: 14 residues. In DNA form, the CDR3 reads TGTGCCAGTAGCGAAACGGGTCCATACAATGAGCAGTTCTTC. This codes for CASSETGPYNEQFF. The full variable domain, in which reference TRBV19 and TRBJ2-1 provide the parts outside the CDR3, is DGGITQSPKYLFRKEGQNVTLSCEQNLNHDAMYWYRQDPGQGLRLIYYSQIVNDFQKGDIAEGYSVSREKKESFPLTVTSAQKNPTAFYLCASSETGPYNEQFFGPGTRLTVL.

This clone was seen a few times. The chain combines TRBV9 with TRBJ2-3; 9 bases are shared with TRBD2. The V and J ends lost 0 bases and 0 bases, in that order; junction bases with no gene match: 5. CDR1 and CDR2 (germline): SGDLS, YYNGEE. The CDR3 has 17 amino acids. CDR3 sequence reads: CASSVETSGHSTDTQYF. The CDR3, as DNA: TGTGCCAGCAGCGTAGAAACTAGCGGGCACAGCACAGATACGCAGTATTTT.

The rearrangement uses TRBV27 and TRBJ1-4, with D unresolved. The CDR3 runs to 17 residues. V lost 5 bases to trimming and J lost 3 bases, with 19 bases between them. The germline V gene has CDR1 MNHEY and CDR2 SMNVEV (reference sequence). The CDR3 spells CASSIRPRGSPNEKLFF. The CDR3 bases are TGTGCCAGCAGTATCCGGCCCAGAGGGAGTCCTAATGAAAAACTGTTTTTT.

The CDR3 reads CASSFARADYGYTF. CDR3 bases: TGTGCCAGCAGCTTCGCCAGGGCTGACTATGGCTACACCTTC. The chain is built from TRBV7-2 and TRBJ1-2; TRBD1 might be the D (5 bases). The CDR3 is made up of 14 amino acids. CDR1 SGHTA and CDR2 FQGNSA come from the germline V gene. Trimming removed 3 bases at V and 3 bases at J, with 11 bases between.

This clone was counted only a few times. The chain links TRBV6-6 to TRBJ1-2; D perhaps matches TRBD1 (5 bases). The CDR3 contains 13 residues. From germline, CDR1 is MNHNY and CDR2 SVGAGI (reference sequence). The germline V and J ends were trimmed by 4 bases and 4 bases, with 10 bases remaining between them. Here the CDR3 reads CASSSDTIYGYTF. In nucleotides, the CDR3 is TGTGCCAGCAGTTCGGACACCATCTATGGCTACACCTTC.

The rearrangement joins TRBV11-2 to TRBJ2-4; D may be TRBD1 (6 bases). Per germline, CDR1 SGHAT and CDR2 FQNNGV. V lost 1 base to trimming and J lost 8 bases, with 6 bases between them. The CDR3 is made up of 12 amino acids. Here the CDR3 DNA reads TGTGCCAGCAGCTTAGCAGGGGACATTCAGTACTTC. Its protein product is CASSLAGDIQYF. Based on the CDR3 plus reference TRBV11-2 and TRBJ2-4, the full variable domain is EAGVAQSPRYKIIEKRQSVAFWCNPISGHATLYWYQQILGQGPKLLIQFQNNGVVDDSQLPKDRFSAERLKGVDSTLKIQPAKLEDSAVYLCASSLAGDIQYFGAGTRLSVL.

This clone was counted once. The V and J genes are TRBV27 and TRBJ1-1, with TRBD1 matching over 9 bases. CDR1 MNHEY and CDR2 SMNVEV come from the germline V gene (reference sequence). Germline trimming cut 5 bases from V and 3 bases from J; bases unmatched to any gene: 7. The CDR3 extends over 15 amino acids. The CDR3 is CASSPGTGWDTEAFF. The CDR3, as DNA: TGTGCCAGCAGTCCAGGGACAGGGTGGGACACTGAAGCTTTCTTT.

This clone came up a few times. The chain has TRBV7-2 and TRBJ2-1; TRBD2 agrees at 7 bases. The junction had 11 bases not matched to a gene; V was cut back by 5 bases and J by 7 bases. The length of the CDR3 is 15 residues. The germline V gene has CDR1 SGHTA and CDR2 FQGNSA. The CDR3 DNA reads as TGTGCCAGCAGCACACAAGCGGGGAACAGAAATGAGCAGTTCTTC. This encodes CASSTQAGNRNEQFF.